This passage covers 26 T cell receptor beta chains from one sample sequenced in a study of blood T cell repertoires in COVID-19. Measured with immunoSEQ multiplex PCR; TCRdb has only the in-frame clones, and not every one. The sample has a few hundred thousand clones, about 88% seen once. What was sequenced was PBMCs or T cells enriched from blood (not recorded which). The receptors originated from a woman in her 30s who had been exposed to COVID-19.

The J gene is TRBJ1-2, the V gene TRBV6-5, with 10 bases fitting TRBD1. The CDR3 is made up of 13 amino acids. V lost 7 bases, J lost 7 bases, and 6 bases stayed unmatched. Germline CDR1 MNHEY, CDR2 SVGAGI. Here the CDR3 reads CASTLGQGGGYTF. As DNA, the CDR3 is TGTGCCAGCACCCTCGGACAGGGGGGTGGCTACACCTTC.

The chain employs TRBV28 and TRBJ2-1, with a tentative D call TRBD1 (5 bases). Deletions cut 4 bases from V and 0 bases from J, with 10 bases between. From germline, CDR1 is MDHEN and CDR2 SYDVKM. CDR3 length: 15 amino acids. Here the CDR3 reads CASSSGHSSYNEQFF. The CDR3 DNA is TGTGCCAGCAGTTCCGGACATAGCTCCTACAATGAGCAGTTCTTC. Full variable domain (remainder filled in from reference TRBV28 and TRBJ2-1): DVKVTQSSRYLVKRTGEKVFLECVQDMDHENMFWYRQDPGLGLRLIYFSYDVKMKEKGDIPEGYSVSREKKERFSLILESASTNQTSMYLCASSSGHSSYNEQFFGPGTRLTVL.

This clone was recorded once. CDR3 DNA sequence: TGTGCCAGCGCCGCCCGGACTAGCGAAGATACGCAGTATTTT. Its protein is CASAARTSEDTQYF. The chain joins TRBV6-5 to TRBJ2-3; 9 bases map to TRBD2. CDR3 length: 14 residues. With 8 bases clipped from V and 5 bases from J, the junction kept 8 bases outside the gene matches. Germline V gene data show CDR1 as MNHEY and CDR2 as SVGAGI.

The chain employs TRBV5-4 and TRBJ1-4, with TRBD1 matching 11 bases. The CDR3 loop spans 18 amino acids. V lost 4 bases and J lost 6; bases outside the gene matches: 14. The germline gives CDR1 SGHNT, CDR2 YYREEE (reference sequence). Here the CDR3 reads CASSDGTGGVVGYEKLFF. The CDR3 DNA reads as TGTGCCAGCAGCGACGGGACAGGGGGGGTGGTTGGTTATGAAAAACTGTTTTTT.

The chain employs TRBV11-1 and TRBJ1-6; D is perhaps TRBD1 (6 bases). Germline V gene lookup returns CDR1 SGHAT and CDR2 FQDESV (reference sequence). V lost 4 bases and J 10 bases, leaving 14 bases between the germline ends. The length of the CDR3 is 14 residues. The CDR3: CASSSTGMGSPLHF. The CDR3, as DNA: TGTGCCAGCAGCTCCACAGGGATGGGCTCACCCCTCCACTTT. Looking up the rest from reference TRBV11-1 and TRBJ1-6 gives the full variable domain: EAEVAQSPRYKITEKSQAVAFWCDPISGHATLYWYRQILGQGPELLVQFQDESVVDDSQLPKDRFSAERLKGVDSTLKIQPAELGDSAMYLCASSSTGMGSPLHFGNGTRLTVT.

The J gene is TRBJ1-5, the V gene TRBV6-2 or TRBV6-3; 7 nucleotides agree with TRBD1. CDR1 and CDR2 (germline): MNHEY, SVGEGT. The CDR3 contains 15 residues. V lost 7 bases and J lost 0; bases outside the gene matches: 6. DNA for the CDR3: TGTGCCAGCATCCCCACAGGGGATAGCAATCAGCCCCAGCATTTT. It yields the protein CASIPTGDSNQPQHF.

The CDR3 DNA follows: TGTGCCATCAGTGACCATCGAGGGACAGGATATAGCAATCAGCCCCAGCATTTT. Its protein product is CAISDHRGTGYSNQPQHF. The genes are TRBV10-3 and TRBJ1-5; 8 bases map to TRBD1. The CDR3 is 18 residues long. Germline CDR1 is ENHRY and CDR2 is SYGVKD. V lost 3 bases, J lost 0 bases, and 10 bases stayed unmatched.

This chain uses TRBV24-1 with TRBJ1-5; tentative D call: TRBD1 (5 bases). Looked up from germline, CDR1 is KGHDR and CDR2 is SFDVKD. V lost 5 bases and J lost 6, with 13 bases in between. CDR3 size: 14 residues. The CDR3 loop is CATSVGGRSQPQHF. The CDR3 DNA sequence: TGTGCCACCAGTGTGGGGGGAAGGAGTCAGCCCCAGCATTTT.

The rearrangement uses TRBV9 and TRBJ2-7; TRBD1 matches at 9 bases. Trimming took 4 bases from V and 4 from J; bases not matched to a gene: 9. This CDR3 has 15 amino acids. Germline CDR1 reads SGDLS; CDR2 reads YYNGEE. CDR3 coding DNA: TGTGCCAGCAGCCAAGGACAGGGGTCAATTTACGAGCAGTACTTC. Its translation is CASSQGQGSIYEQYF. The whole variable domain, remainder taken from reference TRBV9 and TRBJ2-7, is DSGVTQTPKHLITATGQRVTLRCSPRSGDLSVYWYQQSLDQGLQFLIQYYNGEERAKGNILERFSAQQFPDLHSELNLSSLELGDSALYFCASSQGQGSIYEQYFGPGTRLTVT.

This clone was seen once. The rearrangement uses TRBV5-1 and TRBJ1-2; 10 nucleotides align to TRBD1. The V segment lost 1 base and the J segment 7 bases; nucleotides outside the gene matches: 7. Germline-derived CDR1 and CDR2 are SGHRS and YFSETQ. The CDR3 has 15 amino acids. CDR3 loop: CASSLSGTGDIGYTF. The CDR3 coding sequence is TGCGCCAGCAGCTTGTCCGGGACAGGGGACATTGGCTACACCTTC.

CDR3 nucleotide sequence: TGTGCCAGCAGAGGCAGCCTACAGGGGAGGTATGGCTACACCTTC. Translated: CASRGSLQGRYGYTF. The rearrangement uses TRBV28 and TRBJ1-2; TRBD1 aligns across 7 bases. The length of the CDR3 is 15 residues. Germline values: CDR1 MDHEN, CDR2 SYDVKM. After removal of 6 bases from V and 5 bases from J, the junction contained 12 bases not matched to a gene.

The chain links TRBV5-1 to TRBJ2-3; D may be TRBD2 (6 bases). The germline gives CDR1 SGHRS, CDR2 YFSETQ. This CDR3 contains 17 residues. The ends were cut back, 0 bases at V and 5 bases at J, with 19 bases in the middle. The CDR3 DNA follows: TGCGCCAGCAGCTTGGAGTTACGAGGGGTCGGGAGAGATACGCAGTATTTT. Translating it yields CASSLELRGVGRDTQYF. Full variable domain (outside the CDR3, taken from reference TRBV5-1 and TRBJ2-3): KAGVTQTPRYLIKTRGQQVTLSCSPISGHRSVSWYQQTPGQGLQFLFEYFSETQRNKGNFPGRFSGRQFSNSRSEMNVSTLELGDSALYLCASSLELRGVGRDTQYFGPGTRLTVL.

J is TRBJ2-2 and V is TRBV10-3, with D possibly TRBD1 on 5 matching bases. Trimming pared 5 bases from V and 5 bases from J, leaving 6 bases between. Germline-derived CDR1 and CDR2 are ENHRY and SYGVKD. There are 12 residues in the CDR3. The CDR3 is CAISTGTGELFF. The DNA of the CDR3 is TGTGCCATCAGTACAGGTACCGGGGAGCTGTTTTTT.

The J gene is TRBJ2-7, the V gene TRBV7-2; no reliable D call. Germline CDR1 SGHTA, CDR2 FQGNSA. The CDR3 extends over 15 amino acids. Trimming took off 5 bases at V and 3 bases at J, with 17 bases between the two ends. CDR3 protein: CASSPVITTYYEQYF. The DNA for the CDR3 is TGTGCCAGCAGCCCGGTTATCACTACCTACTACGAGCAGTACTTC.

The V call is TRBV5-1, the J call TRBJ1-6, with 8 nucleotides matching TRBD1. V lost 6 bases to trimming and J lost 6 bases; unmatched junction nucleotides: 8. Germline CDR1 is SGHRS and CDR2 is YFSETQ. The CDR3 runs to 15 residues. In nucleotides, the CDR3 is TGCGCCAGCACGGAGGGACAGGCGAGTAATTCACCCCTCCACTTT. Amino acid sequence: CASTEGQASNSPLHF.

The genes are TRBV2 and TRBJ2-7, with 9 positions matching TRBD1. The CDR3 length is 14 residues. Trimming removed 10 bases from V and 3 bases from J; junction bases left unmatched: 10. CDR1 is SNHLY and CDR2 is FYNNEI in the germline V gene. The CDR3 is CATKRGQGHYEQYF. CDR3 nucleotides: TGTGCCACGAAGCGGGGACAGGGTCACTACGAGCAGTACTTC.

This clone appeared a single time. Distinct nucleotide sequences in the sample also encode this CDR3. This chain's CDR3 is CASSLGQGYQPQHF. DNA of the CDR3: TGTGCCAGCAGCTTGGGGCAGGGATATCAGCCCCAGCATTTT. The chain combines TRBV5-6 with TRBJ1-5; tentative D call: TRBD1 (5 bases). With 0 bases removed from V and 5 bases from J, the gap between germline ends came to 9 bases. Germline loops: CDR1 SGHDT, CDR2 YYEEEE. This CDR3 spans 14 amino acids.

The genes are TRBV5-1 and TRBJ1-1; 8 nucleotides match TRBD1. In germline, CDR1 is SGHRS, CDR2 YFSETQ. The trim removed 5 bases at V and 1 base at J, leaving 4 bases unmatched. The length of the CDR3 is 14 residues. DNA of the CDR3: TGCGCCAGCAGGCTTCAGGGGGCGAACACTGAAGCTTTCTTT. It codes for CASRLQGANTEAFF.

This chain links TRBV3-1 (or the pseudogene TRBV3-2) with TRBJ2-3; 9 bases are a match to TRBD2. V lost 3 bases, J lost 4 bases, and 5 bases stayed unmatched. Germline V gives CDR1 LGHDT, CDR2 YNNKEL (reference sequence). The length of the CDR3 is 15 residues. The DNA of the CDR3 is TGTGCCAGCAGCCATCTGGGACTAGCCTCAGATACGCAGTATTTT. Translated: CASSHLGLASDTQYF.

This clone was seen only a few times. The V and J genes are TRBV3-1 (or the pseudogene TRBV3-2) and TRBJ2-3, with D tentatively TRBD2 (5 bases). The V end was cut by 1 base, the J end by 2 bases, with 13 bases between. The CDR3 totals 16 residues. The V gene's germline CDR1 is LGHDT and CDR2 YNNKEL (reference sequence). The CDR3 DNA is TGTGCCAGCAGCCAAGCATGGACTGGACTCACAGATACGCAGTATTTT. This gives the protein CASSQAWTGLTDTQYF.

This clone has a single count. This chain joins TRBV6-5 and TRBJ1-1, with a weak D call TRBD1 (5 bases). The CDR3 is 14 amino acids. Germline V gives CDR1 MNHEY, CDR2 SVGAGI. With 4 bases removed from V and 6 bases from J, the gap between germline ends came to 15 bases. CDR3 residues: CASSFREGIPEAFF. CDR3 bases: TGTGCCAGCAGTTTCAGGGAGGGAATCCCTGAAGCTTTCTTT.

The J gene is TRBJ1-2, the V gene TRBV7-3; 8 bases map to TRBD1. The germline CDR1 and CDR2 sequences are SGHTA and FQGTGA. The CDR3 is made up of 14 amino acids. Trimming removed 3 bases from V and 4 bases from J; junction bases left unmatched: 4. The DNA of the CDR3 is TGTGCCAGCAGCTTGGCGGACAGGGTCTATGGCTACACCTTC. It specifies CASSLADRVYGYTF.

V usage is TRBV5-5 and J usage is TRBJ1-5; D uncertain. V was trimmed by 1 base and J by 5 bases, leaving 7 bases between them. The CDR3 covers 13 residues. CDR1 and CDR2 from the germline V gene are SGHKS and YYEKEE (reference sequence). This CDR3 reads CASSLWEDQPQHF. The CDR3 nucleotides read TGTGCCAGCAGCTTGTGGGAGGATCAGCCCCAGCATTTT.

The chain combines TRBV2 with TRBJ2-3; 11 bases line up with TRBD1. Germline V gives CDR1 SNHLY, CDR2 FYNNEI. Germline trimming cut 6 bases from V and 3 bases from J; bases unmatched to any gene: 2. The CDR3 totals 14 residues. The CDR3 spells CASSRDRGTDTQYF. The CDR3 bases are TGTGCCAGCAGCCGGGACAGGGGGACAGATACGCAGTATTTT.

The chain carries TRBV5-1 and TRBJ1-4; a possible D gene is TRBD1 (6 bases). Trimming took off 4 bases at V and 3 bases at J, with 16 bases between the two ends. Germline loops: CDR1 SGHRS, CDR2 YFSETQ. This CDR3 has 16 residues. Here the CDR3 DNA reads TGCGCCAGCAGCCGGTCAGGGGCAGGGGCTAATGAAAAACTGTTTTTT. Translated: CASSRSGAGANEKLFF.

This clone was recorded once. The V gene is TRBV7-6, the J gene TRBJ2-7, with D possibly TRBD1 on 6 matching bases. Germline lookup yields CDR1 SGHVS and CDR2 FNYEAQ. The CDR3 is 17 residues long. The germline V and J ends were trimmed by 0 bases and 1 base, with 16 bases remaining between them. CDR3 in amino acids: CASSLAPWAGESYEQYF. CDR3 DNA: TGTGCCAGCAGCTTAGCCCCGTGGGCAGGGGAATCCTACGAGCAGTACTTC.